Listed here are 14 T cell receptor beta chains from one sample, sequenced in a study of patients and donors after allogeneic stem cell transplantation. One entry per CDR3 protein results from TCRdb running MiXCR on the RT-PCR reads. The sample carries about a million distinct CDR3 sequences, about a sixth recorded once. The specimen sequenced was blood, either unsorted or a sorted T cell fraction (not recorded which). The receptor source for this set is a human donor who was either an allogeneic HSCT recipient or a stem cell or donor lymphocyte infusion donor (not recorded which). It is not recorded whose cells these are; they may come from a transplant donor.

This clonotype was found many times. The V gene is TRBV12-3 or TRBV12-4, the J gene TRBJ1-6; 7 nucleotides line up with TRBD1. The CDR3 is 14 amino acids. The J segment lost 8 bases and the V segment lost 5 bases, leaving 6 bases of the junction unmatched. The CDR3 is CASSPGTAYSPLHF. The DNA of the CDR3 is TGTGCCAGCAGTCCCGGGACAGCTTATTCACCCCTCCACTTT.

The V gene is TRBV18, the J gene TRBJ2-7; D gene uncertain. Germline CDR1 and CDR2: KGHSH and LQKENI. The ends were cut back, 0 bases at V and 6 bases at J, with 6 bases in the middle. The CDR3 sequence is 12 residues long. CDR3 nucleotide sequence: TGTGCCAGCTCACCACCGTTCGGCGAGCAGTACTTC. This encodes CASSPPFGEQYF.

The J gene is TRBJ2-7, the V gene TRBV12-3 or TRBV12-4; D ambiguous. CDR3 length equals 15 residues. The V end lost 2 bases, the J end lost 2 bases, and 13 bases lay between the germline ends. This CDR3 reads CASSLSPGAAYEQYF. The CDR3, as DNA: TGTGCCAGCAGTTTATCCCCCGGCGCAGCCTACGAGCAGTACTTC.

This clonotype has only a few counts. The junction differs from germline at one of its ends, possibly a read error. The chain combines TRBV12-3 or TRBV12-4 with TRBJ2-4; possible D gene TRBD2, 7 bases. The CDR3 loop spans 15 amino acids. CDR3 DNA sequence: TGTGCCAGCAGTTTATTGGGGGGGGCCATAAACATTCAGTACTTC. Its translation is CASSLLGGAINIQYF.

The V and J genes are TRBV2 and TRBJ2-1; 11 bases align to TRBD2. The trim removed 6 bases at V and 6 bases at J, leaving 10 bases unmatched. The germline V gene has CDR1 SNHLY and CDR2 FYNNEI. The CDR3 is 16 residues long. CDR3 residues: CASRRLAGGSVNEQFF. The CDR3 region has the DNA TGTGCCAGCAGGAGGCTAGCGGGAGGTAGTGTCAATGAGCAGTTCTTC. The whole variable domain, filled in from reference TRBV2 and TRBJ2-1, reads EPEVTQTPSHQVTQMGQEVILRCVPISNHLYFYWYRQILGQKVEFLVSFYNNEISEKSEIFDDQFSVERPDGSNFTLKIRSTKLEDSAMYFCASRRLAGGSVNEQFFGPGTRLTVL.

This clonotype occurred a few times. This chain connects TRBV6-1 to TRBJ1-3; perhaps TRBD1 as D (5 bases). Germline V gene lookup returns CDR1 MNHNS and CDR2 SASEGT. V was trimmed by 10 bases and J by 2 bases, leaving 15 bases between them. This CDR3 spans 14 amino acids. The CDR3 protein is CAIFNRNAGNTIYF. CDR3 nucleotides: TGTGCCATCTTTAACAGGAATGCTGGAAACACCATATATTTT.

The rearrangement joins TRBV15 to TRBJ1-2, with D perhaps matching TRBD1 (6 bases). The CDR3 sequence is 15 residues long. Between the trimmed V and J ends, which lost 3 bases and 8 bases, there was a span of 19 bases. Looked up from germline, CDR1 is LNHNV and CDR2 is YYDKDF (reference sequence). CDR3: CATSSSGQTLWGYTF. CDR3 DNA: TGTGCCACCAGCAGCTCCGGACAGACCTTATGGGGCTACACCTTC. The complete variable domain, with remaining parts taken from reference TRBV15 and TRBJ1-2, reads DAMVIQNPRYQVTQFGKPVTLSCSQTLNHNVMYWYQQKSSQAPKLLFHYYDKDFNNEADTPDNFQSRRPNTSFCFLDIRSPGLGDTAMYLCATSSSGQTLWGYTFGSGTRLTVV.

This clonotype was seen a handful of times. This chain joins TRBV12-3 or TRBV12-4 and TRBJ1-4; a possible D gene is TRBD1 (5 bases). Trimming pared 3 bases from V and 8 bases from J, leaving 16 bases between. CDR3 length: 15 residues. CDR3 protein: CASSFRGRVREKLFF. The CDR3 nucleotides read TGTGCCAGCAGTTTCCGTGGCAGGGTGAGAGAAAAACTGTTTTTT.

This clonotype was picked up a small number of times. DNA for the CDR3: TGCAGTGCTAGAGATGGCAGGGAGAACACTGAAGCTTTCTTT. It specifies CSARDGRENTEAFF. The genes are TRBV20-1 and TRBJ1-1, with D possibly TRBD1 on 5 matching bases. CDR1 and CDR2 from the germline V gene are DFQATT and SNEGSKA (reference sequence). This CDR3 comprises 14 residues. V dropped 0 bases and J dropped 1 base, with 9 bases sitting between them.

The genes are TRBV7-2 and TRBJ1-2, with no clear D. This CDR3 contains 14 residues. The germline CDR1 and CDR2 sequences are SGHTA and FQGNSA. V was pared by 6 bases and J by 1 base, with 12 bases between. The CDR3 DNA follows: TGTGCCAGCAGTCAGTTACTAAATAACTATGGCTACACCTTC. Translation: CASSQLLNNYGYTF.

CDR3 sequence: CSVPVPGEQFF. CDR3 sequence (DNA): TGCAGCGTGCCGGTGCCAGGTGAGCAGTTCTTC. The J gene is TRBJ2-1, the V gene TRBV29-1; D unclear. V was shortened by 6 bases and J by 9 bases, with 12 bases between the two germline ends. Germline values: CDR1 SQVTM, CDR2 ANQGSEA. The CDR3 length is 11 residues.

This clonotype turned up a few times. The chain combines TRBV9 with TRBJ2-3, with a possible D match to TRBD2 (7 bases). Trimming left V 4 bases short and J 0 bases short, with 18 bases between. CDR1 is SGDLS, CDR2 YYNGEE, per germline. CDR3 size: 17 residues. CDR3 nucleotide sequence: TGTGCCAGCAGCACCCAAGGGGGGGGCCTAAGCACAGATACGCAGTATTTT. Protein sequence: CASSTQGGGLSTDTQYF.

In nucleotides, the CDR3 is TGTGCCAGCAGTGAATTAGGGTCCGGGGAGCTGTTTTTT. As protein: CASSELGSGELFF. V is TRBV25-1 and J is TRBJ2-2; no reliable D call. Germline CDR1 reads MGHDK; CDR2 reads SYGVNS. Trimming removed 1 base at V and 6 bases at J, with 6 bases between. The CDR3 loop spans 13 amino acids.

In this sample, this clonotype turned up a few times. This chain uses TRBV25-1 with TRBJ2-2; D is possibly TRBD2 (5 bases). The CDR3 runs 14 residues. Germline V gives CDR1 MGHDK, CDR2 SYGVNS. V lost 5 bases and J lost 6, with 13 bases in between. The CDR3 reads CASSSFGVSGELFF. CDR3 sequence (DNA): TGTGCCAGCAGTTCTTTCGGGGTGTCCGGGGAGCTGTTTTTT.